A selection of T cell receptor beta chains follows, all from one sample in a study of human T cells and chemical hapten exposure. Each CDR3 protein is one row after TCRdb ran MiXCR on the RACE reads. The repertoire holds some 90,000 distinct CDR3 sequences, with approximately 9% as singletons. The sequencing used whole blood, collected in connection with sensitization to the hapten diphenylcyclopropenone (DPC). Receptors were obtained from a man aged 35 to 55 with alopecia areata. Some clones in this sample may be carry-over from other donors' samples. Both conserved end residues are trimmed from each CDR3.

V	CDR3
TRBV29-1	SARGGGGANVLT
TRBV20-1	SASMGQYDFPSPLH
TRBV2	ASSRQTSNQPQH
TRBV6-5	ASSQSGARTEAF
TRBV7-2	ASSLEARGLRPSGEKEEAF
TRBV12-3/TRBV12-4	ASSLAVAANQPQH
TRBV12-3/TRBV12-4	ASSLVEGSVDRPQH
TRBV7-8	ASSSNPGGPQGGEF
TRBV28	ASSSRTSGRYNEQF
TRBV19	ASSWTGGNTEAF
TRBV6-5	ASSAAVNQPQH
TRBV5-1	ASSEDSSYNSPLH
TRBV29-1	SVEEGRGRNEQF